Sequencing of this T cell receptor beta chain was carried out in a study of shared clonotypes between healthy human individuals. In the study overall: Per-donor plates numbered three CD4 naive, three CD4 memory, two CD8 naive and one CD8 memory.

Division of CD4+ cells produced a CD45RA+ naive subset and a CD45RA-negative memory subset. A remark on this clone: What it binds is not known.

Study-wide results and limits: Rarefaction indicated that sorted-subset sequencing remained incomplete although depth was large.

The authors loaded roughly 200 ng DNA, around 32,000 T cell genomes, into sorted-subset replicate PCRs. Measured with immunoSEQ multiplex PCR; TCRdb has only the in-frame clones, and not every one. The sample has some 1.4 million clones, approximately 97% seen once. The V end lost 0 bases, the J end lost 5 bases, and 20 bases lay between the germline ends. This CDR3 is built from 18 residues. From germline, CDR1 is SGHTA and CDR2 FQGNSA. The sample comprised naive CD4+ T cells sorted from blood. As for subset: CD45RA+ positively selected. The chain couples TRBV7-2 to TRBJ2-1; D gene uncertain. The clonotype comes from a man under 40 in good health. CDR3 amino acids: CASSLALVGPGLNNEQFF. In DNA, the CDR3 is TGTGCCAGCAGCTTAGCGTTGGTTGGCCCGGGCCTAAACAATGAGCAGTTCTTC.